The rows below give T cell receptor delta chains drawn from one sample of a study of delta chains in infants with herpesvirus infections. TCRdb re-called clones from the RT-PCR reads via CATT. The table has about 1,300 delta-chain clones, 33% seen once. Sequenced material: peripheral blood, taken at time point 2 of longitudinal follow-up. The receptors derive from a human donor who was a Ugandan infant, either HIV-exposed or HIV-unexposed (not recorded which). CDR3s include the opening cysteine and the closing phenylalanine or tryptophan. D genes are given only for firm matches. Not every row has a clone size; where given, it reads once, few, many or a size class.

few,TRDJ1,TRDD3,TRDV1,TGTGCTCTTGGGGAACTAAGAGACTCCTACGACTGGGGGATACTACCCGATAAACTCATCTTT,CALGELRDSYDWGILPDKLIF
large,TRDJ1,TRDD3,TRDV3,TGTGCCTTTAGCTACTACTGGGGGATGGCGTACACCGATAAACTCATCTTT,CAFSYYWGMAYTDKLIF
few,TRDJ2,.,TRDV2,TGTGCCTGTGACACTATGGGGTCAGCTTTGACAGCACAACTCTTCTTT,CACDTMGSALTAQLFF
.,TRDJ1,TRDD3,TRDV1,TGTGCTCTTGGGACACTGCCCGCTAGAGGGGATACGCCGCCGGGTTTAGCGGCCGATAAACTCATCTTT,CALGTLPARGDTPPGLAADKLIF
.,TRDJ1,TRDD3,TRDV1,TGTGCTCTTGGGGAACTAACCCTAGGGCCCTTTACTGGGGGATACGGGACCGATAAACTCATCTTT,CALGELTLGPFTGGYGTDKLIF
.,TRDJ1,TRDD3,TRDV1,TGTGCTCTTGGGGAACAAGCCTTTCCGGGGTACTGGGGGTCTCACACCGATAAACTCATCTTT,CALGEQAFPGYWGSHTDKLIF
.,TRDJ1,.,TRDV1,TGTGCTCTTGGGGAACTAAACCCGCCTCCTATCGTTCCTGGGTGGGGCACCGATAAACTCATCTTT,CALGELNPPPIVPGWGTDKLIF
large,TRDJ1,TRDD3,TRDV3,TGTGCCTTTGAATTCCTGGGGGGGACCGATAAACTCATCTTT,CAFEFLGGTDKLIF
few,TRDJ1,TRDD3,TRDV1,TGTGCTCTTGGGGAACAGGAGGGGGACTGGGGGATACACCACCACACCGATAAACTCATCTTT,CALGEQEGDWGIHHHTDKLIF
large,TRDJ1,TRDD3,TRDV1,TGTGCTCTTGGGGAACATCTGGCCCTCGCCTGGGTGCTGGGGGATACGGAGGGAGGGAAACTCATCTTT,CALGEHLALAWVLGDTEGGKLIF